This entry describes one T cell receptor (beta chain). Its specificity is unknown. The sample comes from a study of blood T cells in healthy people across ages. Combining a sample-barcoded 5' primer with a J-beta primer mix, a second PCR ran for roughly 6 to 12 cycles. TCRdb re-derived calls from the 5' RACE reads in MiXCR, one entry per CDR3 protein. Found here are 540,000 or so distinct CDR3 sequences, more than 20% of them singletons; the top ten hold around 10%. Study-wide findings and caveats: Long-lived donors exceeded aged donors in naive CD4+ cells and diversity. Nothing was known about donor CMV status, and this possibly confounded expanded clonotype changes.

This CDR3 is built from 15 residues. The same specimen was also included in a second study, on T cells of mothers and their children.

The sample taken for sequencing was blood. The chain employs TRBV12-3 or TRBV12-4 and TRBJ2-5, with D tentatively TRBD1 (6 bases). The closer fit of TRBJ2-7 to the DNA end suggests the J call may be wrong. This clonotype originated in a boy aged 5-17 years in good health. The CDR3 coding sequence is TGTGCCAGCAGTCCAGAAGAAGGACAGCCCTACGAGCAGTACTTC. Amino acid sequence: CASSPEEGQPYEQYF.